The 27 T cell receptor beta chains below all came from one sample that was sequenced in a study of shared clonotypes between healthy human individuals. Sequencing was performed with immunoSEQ multiplex PCR; in TCRdb, only in-frame clones are kept and a portion is missing. The sample contains approximately 2,000,000 clones, 92% of which appear only once. What was sequenced was naive CD4+ T cells from PBMCs. Noted subset: CD45RA+ positively selected. The source of these receptors is a man between 18 and 29 years old in good health. Some clones in this sample may be carry-over from other donors' samples.

V and J are TRBV5-1 and TRBJ2-7; 8 positions match TRBD1. The ends lost 2 bases at V and 2 bases at J; junction bases unmatched: 6. This CDR3 has 15 residues. The germline V gene encodes CDR1 SGHRS and CDR2 YFSETQ. The CDR3, as DNA: TGCGCCAGCAGCTTACGACAGGGGTCCCCCTACGAGCAGTACTTC. This sequence encodes CASSLRQGSPYEQYF.

V gene TRBV5-1 combines with J gene TRBJ1-1, with D hard to call. This CDR3 contains 14 residues. Deletions cut 4 bases from V and 0 bases from J, with 10 bases between. Germline CDR1 is SGHRS and CDR2 is YFSETQ. The CDR3 here is CASSTDGMNTEAFF. The CDR3 nucleotides are TGCGCCAGCAGCACGGACGGAATGAACACTGAAGCTTTCTTT.

J is TRBJ2-3 and V is TRBV7-3, with D possibly being TRBD2 (6 bases). Germline V gene sequence: CDR1 SGHTA, CDR2 FQGTGA. V was trimmed by 4 bases and J by 3 bases, leaving 14 bases between them. CDR3 length: 15 residues. The CDR3 nucleotides are TGTGCCAGCAGCTCTATGGGACTGAGAACAGATACGCAGTATTTT. Encoded protein: CASSSMGLRTDTQYF.

The chain has TRBV19 and TRBJ2-6, with 7 bases matching TRBD2. The CDR3 spans 18 residues. J gave up 0 bases and V 4 bases, and 9 bases lay outside the gene matches. The germline V gene has CDR1 LNHDA and CDR2 SQIVND (reference sequence). The CDR3 coding sequence is TGTGCCAGTAGTACAACGGGGGGATCGGGCTCTGGGGCCAACGTCCTGACTTTC. Its translation: CASSTTGGSGSGANVLTF.

The gene calls are TRBV7-2 and TRBJ1-2; D gene uncertain. Germline values: CDR1 SGHTA, CDR2 FQGNSA. CDR3 length: 14 residues. V dropped 5 bases and J dropped 4 bases, with 14 bases sitting between them. CDR3 bases: TGTGCCAGCAGCGCCGGGCCCCGGGGCTATGGCTACACCTTC. As protein: CASSAGPRGYGYTF.

V usage is TRBV28 and J usage is TRBJ1-2; TRBD1 matches at 7 bases. The V gene end was trimmed by 6 bases and the J gene end by 4 bases; junction bases not matched to a gene: 14. The CDR3 has 16 amino acids. The germline gives CDR1 MDHEN, CDR2 SYDVKM. CDR3 protein: CASSPPTGTVLYGYTF. CDR3 nucleotides: TGTGCCAGCAGCCCACCAACCGGGACAGTTCTCTATGGCTACACCTTC.

J is TRBJ2-3 and V is TRBV27; a possible D gene is TRBD2 (7 bases). Germline CDR1 MNHEY, CDR2 SMNVEV (reference sequence). CDR3 length: 14 residues. V shed 6 bases and J shed 2 bases, with 12 bases lying between them. In DNA, the CDR3 is TGTGCCAGCAGGCGGGGGCCACACACAGATACGCAGTATTTT. The encoded protein is CASRRGPHTDTQYF.

V gene TRBV6-6 combines with J gene TRBJ1-1; TRBD1 is a possible D gene (5 bases). Trimming left V 6 bases short and J 12 bases short, with 14 bases between. This CDR3 comprises 11 residues. Germline V gene sequence: CDR1 MNHNY, CDR2 SVGAGI (reference sequence). CDR3 region: CASRWDSRTFF. The DNA of the CDR3 is TGTGCCAGCAGATGGGACTCCAGGACTTTCTTT.

The V gene is TRBV15, the J gene TRBJ1-2; D not resolved. The V gene's germline CDR1 is LNHNV and CDR2 YYDKDF (reference sequence). The V gene lost 1 base and the J gene lost 8 bases, with 14 bases spanning the gap. The CDR3 is made up of 14 amino acids. The CDR3 reads CATSRATQTRGYTF. The CDR3 DNA reads as TGTGCCACCAGCAGAGCGACCCAGACCCGCGGCTACACCTTC.

The chain links TRBV30 to TRBJ2-7; 8 nucleotides agree with TRBD2. The CDR3 has 15 amino acids. The germline gives CDR1 GTSNPN, CDR2 SVGIG (reference sequence). The J segment lost 5 bases and the V segment lost 6 bases, leaving 15 bases of the junction unmatched. CDR3: CACRPPGGGVNEQYF. For the CDR3, the DNA is TGTGCCTGCCGACCTCCCGGGGGGGGAGTAAACGAGCAGTACTTC.

The genes are TRBV7-2 and TRBJ2-6; TRBD1 matches 9 bases. Germline V gene lookup returns CDR1 SGHTA and CDR2 FQGNSA. Losses at the gene ends were 5 bases for V and 2 bases for J; bases not matched to a gene: 4. The CDR3 has 16 residues. The CDR3 bases are TGTGCCAGCAGCCAACAGGGGGCCGCTGGGGCCAACGTCCTGACTTTC. Translated, it gives CASSQQGAAGANVLTF.

The rearrangement uses TRBV15 and TRBJ2-3, with no clear D. V dropped 0 bases and J dropped 4 bases, with 5 bases sitting between them. The CDR3 totals 13 residues. In germline, CDR1 is LNHNV, CDR2 YYDKDF (reference sequence). The CDR3 bases are TGTGCCACCAGCAGAGATTCCGCAGATACGCAGTATTTT. Translating it yields CATSRDSADTQYF. Full variable domain (missing parts from reference TRBV15 and TRBJ2-3): DAMVIQNPRYQVTQFGKPVTLSCSQTLNHNVMYWYQQKSSQAPKLLFHYYDKDFNNEADTPDNFQSRRPNTSFCFLDIRSPGLGDTAMYLCATSRDSADTQYFGPGTRLTVL.

The chain recombines TRBV5-1 with TRBJ2-7; no clear D gene. The V gene lost 4 bases and the J gene lost 0 bases, with 14 bases spanning the gap. This CDR3 has 15 amino acids. CDR1 is SGHRS, CDR2 YFSETQ, per germline. The CDR3 is CASSPKSAVSYEQYF. In nucleotides, the CDR3 is TGCGCCAGCAGCCCCAAAAGCGCCGTCTCCTACGAGCAGTACTTC.

The genes are TRBV7-9 and TRBJ1-2; no firm D call. The ends were cut back, 1 base at V and 4 bases at J, with 10 bases in the middle. Per the germline V gene, CDR1 is SEHNR and CDR2 is FQNEAQ (reference sequence). There are 14 residues in the CDR3. The CDR3 DNA reads as TGTGCCAGCAGCTTAGGTGACTCTTCCTATGGCTACACCTTC. Its translation is CASSLGDSSYGYTF.

The chain has TRBV6-6 and TRBJ2-3, with D tentatively TRBD1 (6 bases). The germline gives CDR1 MNHNY, CDR2 SVGAGI (reference sequence). The CDR3 spans 14 residues. The V end lost 6 bases, the J end lost 1 base, and 11 bases lay between the germline ends. CDR3 region: CASRMTGGTDTQYF. The CDR3 DNA sequence: TGTGCCAGCAGAATGACAGGTGGCACAGATACGCAGTATTTT.

The chain links TRBV4-1 to TRBJ2-1; D gene ambiguous. The CDR3 is 16 residues long. CDR1 and CDR2 (germline): MGHRA, YSYEKL. V lost 2 bases to trimming and J lost 8 bases, with 19 bases between them. The CDR3 sequence is CASSQPIIVPTYEQFF. In DNA, the CDR3 is TGCGCCAGCAGCCAACCCATCATCGTCCCGACCTATGAGCAGTTCTTC.

The V and J genes are TRBV30 and TRBJ1-2; 7 bases align to TRBD1. The CDR3 spans 15 residues. CDR1 is GTSNPN, CDR2 SVGIG, per germline (reference sequence). With V trimmed by 2 bases and J by 0 bases, 6 bases remained unmatched. The CDR3 nucleotides are TGTGCCTGGAGTACCCCGGGACAGACTAACTATGGCTACACCTTC. Amino acids: CAWSTPGQTNYGYTF.

The genes are TRBV27 and TRBJ1-5; 7 bases match TRBD1. V shed 3 bases, J shed 4 bases, and the junction held 9 bases outside the gene matches. Germline assignment: CDR1 MNHEY and CDR2 SMNVEV (reference sequence). The CDR3 sequence is 16 residues long. The CDR3 DNA sequence: TGTGCCAGCAGTTTTAGGGCCCCAGGGGGGAATCAGCCCCAGCATTTT. As protein: CASSFRAPGGNQPQHF.

This clone was counted a single time. This clone may be a read error of a much larger clone one base away. CDR3 in DNA: TGTGCCAGCAGTGGGACAGGGCGCAATCAGCCCCAGCATTTT. Translation gives CASSGTGRNQPQHF. The chain combines TRBV6-1 with TRBJ1-5; TRBD1 aligns across 8 bases. Germline CDR1 and CDR2: MNHNS and SASEGT. The CDR3 has 14 amino acids. Germline trimming cut 4 bases from V and 2 bases from J; bases unmatched to any gene: 1.

The chain links TRBV5-1 to TRBJ2-7; possible D gene TRBD1, 5 bases. The CDR3 totals 16 residues. Trimming cost V 0 bases and J 1 base, with 14 bases left between them. Germline V gene lookup returns CDR1 SGHRS and CDR2 YFSETQ. The CDR3 sequence: CASSLAPATASYEQYF. For the CDR3, the DNA is TGCGCCAGCAGCTTGGCCCCGGCGACAGCTTCCTACGAGCAGTACTTC.

The chain's CDR3 is CSVTLRATNEKLFF. CDR3 bases: TGCAGCGTTACTCTCCGTGCAACTAATGAAAAACTGTTTTTT. The genes are TRBV29-1 and TRBJ1-4; D unresolved. This CDR3 has 14 amino acids. Trimming removed 5 bases from V and 0 bases from J, with 10 bases in between. Germline CDR1 is SQVTM and CDR2 is ANQGSEA.

The chain is built from TRBV2 and TRBJ2-7, with 9 positions matching TRBD1. Trimming cost V 4 bases and J 6 bases; bases outside gene matches: 7. The germline gives CDR1 SNHLY, CDR2 FYNNEI. This CDR3 contains 14 residues. The CDR3 coding sequence is TGTGCCAGCAGTGCCTGGGACAGGGCGGTCGAGCAGTACTTC. Translation: CASSAWDRAVEQYF. The full variable domain, rest sourced from reference TRBV2 and TRBJ2-7, is EPEVTQTPSHQVTQMGQEVILRCVPISNHLYFYWYRQILGQKVEFLVSFYNNEISEKSEIFDDQFSVERPDGSNFTLKIRSTKLEDSAMYFCASSAWDRAVEQYFGPGTRLTVT.

The CDR3 spells CASSPFQTNTEAFF. Written as DNA, the CDR3 is TGTGCCAGCTCACCGTTTCAGACGAACACTGAAGCTTTCTTT. The gene calls are TRBV18 and TRBJ1-1; no reliable D call. CDR1 is KGHSH and CDR2 is LQKENI in the germline V gene. V was clipped by 3 bases and J by 1 base, with 9 bases between them. This CDR3 is built from 14 residues. The whole variable domain, remainder taken from reference TRBV18 and TRBJ1-1, is NAGVMQNPRHLVRRRGQEARLRCSPMKGHSHVYWYRQLPEEGLKFMVYLQKENIIDESGMPKERFSAEFPKEGPSILRIQQVVRGDSAAYFCASSPFQTNTEAFFGQGTRLTVV.

V usage is TRBV21-1 and J usage is TRBJ2-7; TRBD1 was called by the table and not checked on the DNA. TRBV21-1 is tagged as a pseudogene. The CDR3 sequence is 18 residues long. The CDR3 DNA reads TGTGCCAGCAGCAAACAGGGTCGAGGAAGGGACAGGTGCTACTGGCAGTACTTC. This translates into CASSKQGRGRDRCYWQYF.

The chain uses TRBV28 and TRBJ1-3, with TRBD1 as a possible D gene (5 bases). Trimming took off 5 bases at V and 4 bases at J, with 15 bases between the two ends. The CDR3 sequence is 15 residues long. From germline, CDR1 is MDHEN and CDR2 SYDVKM. The CDR3 DNA reads TGTGCCAGCAGTCCACAGGATGGTCTCGGAAACACCATATATTTT. It codes for CASSPQDGLGNTIYF.

This clone was counted once. This sequence joins TRBV6-6 and TRBJ2-1; unclear D gene. CDR1 MNHNY and CDR2 SVGAGI come from the germline V gene (reference sequence). V lost 7 bases to trimming and J lost 4 bases, with 14 bases between them. CDR3 length equals 14 residues. The CDR3 DNA reads TGTGCCAGCACCCTCTCTCCTAGATACAATGAGCAGTTCTTC. Protein: CASTLSPRYNEQFF.

A few counts support this clone. This chain connects TRBV30 to TRBJ1-5; D might be TRBD1 (6 bases). The CDR3 consists of 15 residues. Trimming cost V 0 bases and J 9 bases, with 18 bases left between them. The V gene's germline CDR1 is GTSNPN and CDR2 SVGIG (reference sequence). The CDR3 coding sequence is TGTGCCTGGAGTGTACGGGGGCAGCAACACGGGCCCCAGCATTTT. Its translation is CAWSVRGQQHGPQHF. Full variable domain (missing parts from reference TRBV30 and TRBJ1-5): SQTIHQWPATLVQPVGSPLSLECTVEGTSNPNLYWYRQAAGRGLQLLFYSVGIGQISSEVPQNLSASRPQDRQFILSSKKLLLSDSGFYLCAWSVRGQQHGPQHFGDGTRLSIL.